This TCR beta chain stems from a study of OX40 agonist ivuxolimab in advanced cancers. Background on the study: Those enrolled were 80% to 85% male, with a mean age of around 55 years and ages from roughly 20 to 85. Earlier treatment with anti-PD-1, anti-PD-L1 or anti-CTLA-4 was permitted, and over 35% had received some.

Germline V gives CDR1 SGHRS, CDR2 YFSETQ. The CDR3 is 16 residues long. V was shortened by 2 bases and J by 2 bases, with 14 bases between the two germline ends. TCRdb keeps only in-frame clones here, not all; method: immunoSEQ multiplex PCR. This sample has some 60,000 clones, with about 86% found just once. The chain employs TRBV5-1 and TRBJ2-1, with D unresolved. The material sequenced was CD4+ or CD8+ T cells sorted from blood, taken in a trial of the OX40 agonist ivuxolimab. This TCR was sampled from an adult with an advanced solid tumor such as melanoma, head and neck, liver or kidney cancer. The CDR3 DNA sequence: TGCGCCAGCAGCTTCCAGACATCACTGGCCTACAATGAGCAGTTCTTC. Translated, it gives CASSFQTSLAYNEQFF.